These 7 T cell receptor beta chains share one sample of origin, sequenced in a study of shared clonotypes between healthy human individuals (dated by TCRdb to the early 2020s). Receptor amplification or capture employed the immunoSEQ multiplex PCR assay. The clones in this table, taken by TCRdb from immuneACCESS, are in-frame only. Not every clone is retained; where verified, under half of the shortfall comes from an unresolved V gene, and the cause of the rest is unknown. The sample has about 1 million clones on record, more than 60% of them singletons. Together, the top ten hold 1.5% of the sample. Sequenced: memory CD4+ T cells sorted from blood. The cell subset or site label corresponds to: CD45RA-negative fraction. These receptors were taken from a man between 18 and 29 years old in good health.

This chain links TRBV4-1 with TRBJ1-4, with D perhaps TRBD1 (6 bases). Germline V gene sequence: CDR1 MGHRA, CDR2 YSYEKL. The CDR3 totals 14 residues. With 4 bases removed from V and 8 bases from J, the gap between germline ends came to 14 bases. In DNA form, the CDR3 reads TGCGCCAGCAGCCTAAGGGGAGGGGGGGAAAAACTGTTTTTT. Translating it yields CASSLRGGGEKLFF.

J is TRBJ2-7 and V is TRBV18; the D is unclear. This CDR3 comprises 14 residues. The V gene lost 0 bases and the J gene lost 3 bases, with 9 bases spanning the gap. The germline V gene encodes CDR1 KGHSH and CDR2 LQKENI. The CDR3 DNA reads TGTGCCAGCTCACCACCGGCAAGGGTCTACGAGCAGTACTTC. It codes for CASSPPARVYEQYF.

The chain is built from TRBV29-1 and TRBJ2-7; D is unresolved. With 6 bases removed from V and 1 base from J, the gap between germline ends came to 7 bases. CDR1 and CDR2 (germline): SQVTM, ANQGSEA. CDR3 length equals 11 residues. The CDR3 DNA follows: TGCAGCGTACGCGTTTCCTACGAGCAGTACTTC. As protein: CSVRVSYEQYF.

The rearrangement links TRBV30 to TRBJ2-5, with TRBD1 matching over 8 bases. J was trimmed by 3 bases and V by 0 bases; bases with no gene match: 9. This CDR3 is 16 amino acids long. CDR1 and CDR2 from the germline V gene are GTSNPN and SVGIG (reference sequence). In DNA, the CDR3 is TGTGCCTGGAGTGTACGTCGGACAGGGATTGAAGAGACCCAGTACTTC. Translating it yields CAWSVRRTGIEETQYF.

The V call is TRBV7-9, the J call TRBJ2-3; D is uncertain. V was clipped by 1 base and J by 5 bases, with 7 bases between them. CDR3 length: 13 residues. CDR1 and CDR2 from the germline V gene are SEHNR and FQNEAQ (reference sequence). CDR3 nucleotide sequence: TGTGCCAGCAGCTTAGGACGAATAGATACGCAGTATTTT. Amino acid sequence: CASSLGRIDTQYF. The whole variable domain, filled in from reference TRBV7-9 and TRBJ2-3, reads DTGVSQNPRHKITKRGQNVTFRCDPISEHNRLYWYRQTLGQGPEFLTYFQNEAQLEKSRLLSDRFSAERPKGSFSTLEIQRTEQGDSAMYLCASSLGRIDTQYFGPGTRLTVL.

CDR3 region: CASSSLASVTQYF. CDR3 DNA: TGTGCCAGCAGCTCCCTCGCATCGGTTACGCAGTATTTT. This chain uses TRBV27 with TRBJ2-3; no reliable D call. V was pared by 6 bases and J by 8 bases, with 15 bases between. The CDR3 has 13 residues. Germline V gene lookup returns CDR1 MNHEY and CDR2 SMNVEV (reference sequence).

V usage is TRBV7-9 and J usage is TRBJ2-7; D gene ambiguous. The CDR3 consists of 14 residues. In germline, CDR1 is SEHNR, CDR2 FQNEAQ (reference sequence). Trimming cost V 5 bases and J 2 bases, with 13 bases left between them. In nucleotides, the CDR3 is TGTGCCAGCAGCCCAAGTGGGGATCCCTACGAGCAGTACTTC. This codes for CASSPSGDPYEQYF.